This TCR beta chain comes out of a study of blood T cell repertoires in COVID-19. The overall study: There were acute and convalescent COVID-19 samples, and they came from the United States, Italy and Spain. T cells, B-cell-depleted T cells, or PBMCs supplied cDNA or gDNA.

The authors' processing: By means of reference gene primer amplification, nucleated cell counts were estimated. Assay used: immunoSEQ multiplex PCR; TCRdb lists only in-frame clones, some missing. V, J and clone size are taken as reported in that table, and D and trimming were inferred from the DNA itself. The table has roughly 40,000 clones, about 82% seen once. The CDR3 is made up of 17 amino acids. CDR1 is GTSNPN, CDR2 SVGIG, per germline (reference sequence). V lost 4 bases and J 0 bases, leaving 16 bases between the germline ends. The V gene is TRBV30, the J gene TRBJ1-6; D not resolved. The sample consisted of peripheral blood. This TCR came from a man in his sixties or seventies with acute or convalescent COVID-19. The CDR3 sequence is CAWNDLMGSSYNSPLHF. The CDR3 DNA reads TGTGCCTGGAACGACCTAATGGGGAGCTCCTATAATTCACCCCTCCACTTT.